This T cell receptor (beta chain) came from a study of T cells in tumors after PD-1 blockade. Germline V gene lookup returns CDR1 SEHNR and CDR2 FQNEAQ (reference sequence). V lost 7 bases, J lost 1 base, and 13 bases lay in between. The CDR3 sequence is 14 residues long. Clones were sequenced by immunoSEQ multiplex PCR, and TCRdb holds only the in-frame ones, with some missing. This repertoire shows tens of thousands of clones, more than 70% found once; its top ten account for 20% to 30%. The TCR was taken from a human donor with basal cell carcinoma. The input for sequencing was PBMCs, taken before anti-PD-1 treatment. V gene TRBV7-9 combines with J gene TRBJ1-1, with D unclear. The CDR3 loop reads CASTDSGWNTEAFF. As DNA, the CDR3 is TGTGCCAGCACCGACTCAGGTTGGAACACTGAAGCTTTCTTT.